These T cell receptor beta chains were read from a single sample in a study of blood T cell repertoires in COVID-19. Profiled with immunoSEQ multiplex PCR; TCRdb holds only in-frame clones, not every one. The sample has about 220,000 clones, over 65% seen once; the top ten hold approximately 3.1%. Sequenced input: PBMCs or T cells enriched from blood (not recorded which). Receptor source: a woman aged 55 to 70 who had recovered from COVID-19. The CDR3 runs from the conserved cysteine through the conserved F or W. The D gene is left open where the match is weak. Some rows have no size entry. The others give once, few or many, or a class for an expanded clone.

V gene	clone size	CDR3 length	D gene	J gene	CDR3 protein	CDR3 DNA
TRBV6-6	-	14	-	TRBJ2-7	CASSYAGQGYEQYF	TGTGCCAGCAGTTACGCGGGCCAAGGATACGAGCAGTACTTC
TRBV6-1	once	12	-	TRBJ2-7	CASSETAYEQYF	TGTGCCAGCAGTGAAACAGCCTACGAGCAGTACTTC
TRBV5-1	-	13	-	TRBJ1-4	CASSYTGYEKLFF	TGCGCCAGCAGCTACACAGGGTATGAAAAACTGTTTTTT
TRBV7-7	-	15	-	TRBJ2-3	CASSFGEAPQDTQYF	TGTGCCAGCAGCTTCGGGGAAGCGCCACAAGATACGCAGTATTTT
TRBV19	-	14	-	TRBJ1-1	CASSRAGLNTEAFF	TGTGCCAGTAGTAGAGCAGGTCTGAACACTGAAGCTTTCTTT
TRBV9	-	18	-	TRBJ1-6	CASSVDQGGRSYNSPLHF	TGTGCCAGCAGCGTAGACCAGGGAGGAAGATCCTATAATTCACCCCTCCACTTT
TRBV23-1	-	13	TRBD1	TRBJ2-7	CASSPDRGYEQYF	TGCGCCAGCAGTCCCGACAGGGGTTACGAGCAGTACTTC
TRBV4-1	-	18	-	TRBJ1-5	CASSPRIAPGSGLFAQHF	TGCGCCAGCAGCCCTAGGATCGCCCCGGGGTCCGGGTTGTTTGCCCAGCATTTT
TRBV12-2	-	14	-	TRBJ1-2	CASRLAGTEYGYTF	TGTGCAAGTCGCTTAGCTGGGACAGAATATGGCTACACCTTC
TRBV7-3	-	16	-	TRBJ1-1	CASSLKASGTGTEAFF	TGTGCCAGCAGCTTAAAGGCCAGCGGGACGGGCACTGAAGCTTTCTTT
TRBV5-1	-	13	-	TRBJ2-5	CASSPLEEETQYF	TGCGCCAGCAGCCCTTTAGAAGAGGAGACCCAGTACTTC
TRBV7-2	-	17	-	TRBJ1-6	CASSLGSQGASNSPLHF	TGTGCCAGCAGCTTAGGATCACAAGGGGCTTCGAATTCACCCCTCCACTTT
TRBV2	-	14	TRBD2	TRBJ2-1	CASGREGLINEQFF	TGTGCCAGCGGGCGGGAGGGGCTTATTAATGAGCAGTTCTTC
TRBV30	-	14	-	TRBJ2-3	CAWSAGLSTDTQYF	TGTGCCTGGAGTGCGGGACTTAGCACAGATACGCAGTATTTT
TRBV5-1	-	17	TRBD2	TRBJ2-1	CASSWAGGNFLYNEQFF	TGCGCCAGCAGCTGGGCCGGGGGGAACTTCCTCTACAATGAGCAGTTCTTC
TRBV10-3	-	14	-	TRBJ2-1	CAIMDSRRYNEQFF	TGTGCCATCATGGACTCCCGGCGCTACAATGAGCAGTTCTTC
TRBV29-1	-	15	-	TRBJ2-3	CSVGRDLASTDTQYF	TGCAGCGTTGGGCGGGACTTAGCTAGCACAGATACGCAGTATTTT
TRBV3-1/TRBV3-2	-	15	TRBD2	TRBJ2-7	CASSPRVAGFGEQYF	TGTGCCAGCAGCCCCCGAGTAGCGGGGTTCGGCGAGCAGTACTTC
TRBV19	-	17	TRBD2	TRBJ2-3	CASSIDPSGVFTDTQYF	TGTGCCAGTAGTATAGACCCTAGCGGGGTCTTCACAGATACGCAGTATTTT
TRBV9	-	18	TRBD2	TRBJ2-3	CASSVVGTSAPSTDTQYF	TGTGCCAGCAGCGTAGTAGGGACTAGCGCGCCTAGCACAGATACGCAGTATTTT
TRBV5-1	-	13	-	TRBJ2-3	CASSLQAGTPQYF	TGCGCCAGCAGCTTGCAGGCCGGGACTCCGCAGTATTTT
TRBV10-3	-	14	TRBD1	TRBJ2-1	CATNDRASYNEQFF	TGTGCCACCAACGACAGGGCCTCCTACAATGAGCAGTTCTTC
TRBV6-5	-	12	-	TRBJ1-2	CASSRDLYGYTF	TGTGCCAGCAGCAGGGATCTCTATGGCTACACCTTC
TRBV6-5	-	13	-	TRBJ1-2	CASRSSPAYGYTF	TGTGCCAGCAGATCCTCTCCCGCGTATGGCTACACCTTC
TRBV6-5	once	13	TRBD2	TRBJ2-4	CASRGAGENIQYF	TGTGCCAGCAGGGGAGCGGGAGAGAACATTCAGTACTTC
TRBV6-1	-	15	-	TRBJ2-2	CASSETASHTGELFF	TGTGCCAGCAGTGAGACAGCCTCTCACACCGGGGAGCTGTTTTTT
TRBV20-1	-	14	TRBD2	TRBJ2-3	CSASSGRAQDTQYF	TGCAGTGCTAGTAGCGGGAGGGCCCAAGATACGCAGTATTTT
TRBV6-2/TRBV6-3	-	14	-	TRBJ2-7	CASNPGDNRYEQYF	TGTGCCAGCAACCCCGGAGATAACCGCTACGAGCAGTACTTC
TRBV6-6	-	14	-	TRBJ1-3	CASSNTGYGNTIYF	TGTGCCAGCAGTAATACAGGGTATGGAAACACCATATATTTT
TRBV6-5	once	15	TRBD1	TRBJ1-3	CASRRDRDSGNTIYF	TGTGCCAGCAGAAGGGACAGGGACTCTGGAAACACCATATATTTT
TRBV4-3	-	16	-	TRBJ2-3	CASSQDRGGATDTQYF	TGCGCCAGCAGCCAAGATAGGGGGGGCGCGACAGATACGCAGTATTTT
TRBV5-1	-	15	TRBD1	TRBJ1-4	CASSDRTGTNEKLFF	TGCGCCAGCAGCGACCGGACAGGTACCAATGAAAAACTGTTTTTT
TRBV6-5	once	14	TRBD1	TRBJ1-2	CASSSTGREYGYTF	TGTGCCAGCAGTTCGACAGGGCGGGAATATGGCTACACCTTC
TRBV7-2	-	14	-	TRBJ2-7	CASSTTQGFYEQYF	TGTGCCAGCAGCACAACTCAGGGGTTCTACGAGCAGTACTTC
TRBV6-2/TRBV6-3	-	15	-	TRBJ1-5	CASSYNLPGNQPQHF	TGTGCCAGCAGTTACAACCTCCCGGGCAATCAGCCCCAGCATTTT
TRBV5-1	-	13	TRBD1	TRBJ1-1	CASSTGQGGEAFF	TGCGCCAGCAGCACCGGACAGGGAGGAGAAGCTTTCTTT
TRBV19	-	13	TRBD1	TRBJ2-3	CASSFDREATQYF	TGTGCCAGTAGTTTTGACAGGGAAGCTACGCAGTATTTT
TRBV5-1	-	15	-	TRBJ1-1	CASSPDKGLNTEAFF	TGCGCCAGCAGCCCGGACAAGGGGCTGAACACTGAAGCTTTCTTT
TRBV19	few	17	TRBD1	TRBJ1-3	CASSTPLGGASGNTIYF	TGTGCCAGTAGCACTCCCCTAGGGGGCGCATCGGGAAACACCATATATTTT
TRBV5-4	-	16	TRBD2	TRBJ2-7	CASSPPGLAGGYEQYF	TGTGCCAGCAGCCCGCCGGGACTAGCGGGGGGCTACGAGCAGTACTTC
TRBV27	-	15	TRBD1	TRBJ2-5	CASSEYGQGRETQYF	TGTGCCAGCAGTGAATACGGACAGGGCAGGGAGACCCAGTACTTC
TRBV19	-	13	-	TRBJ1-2	CASNGRVGRGYTF	TGTGCCAGTAACGGCAGGGTTGGAAGAGGCTACACCTTC
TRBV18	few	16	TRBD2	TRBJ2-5	CASSPKSGGRQETQYF	TGTGCCAGCTCACCAAAAAGCGGGGGGCGCCAAGAGACCCAGTACTTC